What follows are 25 T cell receptor beta chains derived from one specimen sequenced in a study of blood T cell repertoires in COVID-19. The repertoire was sequenced with immunoSEQ multiplex PCR; TCRdb's copy has only in-frame clones and lacks some. This sample has 150,000 to 200,000 clones; 89% occur once, and the top ten carry under 0.85%. The specimen was PBMCs or T cells enriched from blood (not recorded which). The receptors shown here come from a woman aged 18-35 years who had recovered from COVID-19.

This rearrangement joins TRBV19 to TRBJ2-7; 10 nucleotides align to TRBD1. CDR1 and CDR2 from the germline V gene are LNHDA and SQIVND (reference sequence). The CDR3 totals 21 residues. V shed 1 base, J shed 1 base, and the junction held 19 bases outside the gene matches. The CDR3 sequence is CASSIAPIFGTGAAQSYEQYF. CDR3 coding DNA: TGTGCCAGTAGTATAGCCCCTATATTCGGGACAGGGGCCGCCCAATCCTACGAGCAGTACTTC. The full variable domain, its missing parts supplied by reference TRBV19 and TRBJ2-7, is DGGITQSPKYLFRKEGQNVTLSCEQNLNHDAMYWYRQDPGQGLRLIYYSQIVNDFQKGDIAEGYSVSREKKESFPLTVTSAQKNPTAFYLCASSIAPIFGTGAAQSYEQYFGPGTRLTVT.

V gene TRBV5-4 combines with J gene TRBJ2-2, with 8 bases lining up with TRBD2. The CDR3 totals 16 residues. Germline CDR1 reads SGHNT; CDR2 reads YYREEE (reference sequence). V shed 2 bases, J shed 3 bases, and the junction held 6 bases outside the gene matches. The CDR3 DNA reads as TGTGCCAGCAGCTTCGGACCAGCGGGAGACACCGGGGAGCTGTTTTTT. It translates to CASSFGPAGDTGELFF. Drawing the rest from reference TRBV5-4 and TRBJ2-2, the complete variable domain is ETGVTQSPTHLIKTRGQQVTLRCSSQSGHNTVSWYQQALGQGPQFIFQYYREEENGRGNFPPRFSGLQFPNYSSELNVNALELDDSALYLCASSFGPAGDTGELFFGEGSRLTVL.

The chain couples TRBV6-2 or TRBV6-3 to TRBJ2-7, with 7 positions matching TRBD2. Looked up from germline, CDR1 is MNHEY and CDR2 is SVGEGT. CDR3 size: 14 residues. Germline trimming cut 4 bases from V and 7 bases from J; bases unmatched to any gene: 10. The CDR3 region is CASSSAGAVREQYF. DNA of the CDR3: TGTGCCAGCAGTTCGGCGGGAGCCGTGCGGGAGCAGTACTTC.

The chain joins TRBV27 to TRBJ2-1; D not resolved. The V end was cut by 2 bases, the J end by 0 bases, with 5 bases between. CDR1 is MNHEY and CDR2 is SMNVEV in the germline V gene (reference sequence). The CDR3 length is 14 residues. DNA for the CDR3: TGTGCCAGCAGTTTAGTCAGCTCCTACAATGAGCAGTTCTTC. It translates to CASSLVSSYNEQFF.

In this sample, this clone turned up once. The V call is TRBV7-2, the J call TRBJ2-1; 7 bases fit TRBD2. The CDR3 length is 15 residues. V lost 2 bases and J lost 0; bases outside the gene matches: 1. CDR1 and CDR2 from the germline V gene are SGHTA and FQGNSA. The CDR3 DNA sequence: TGTGCCAGCAGCTTAACTAGCGACTCCTACAATGAGCAGTTCTTC. It is translated as CASSLTSDSYNEQFF. The full variable domain, rest sourced from reference TRBV7-2 and TRBJ2-1, is GAGVSQSPSNKVTEKGKDVELRCDPISGHTALYWYRQSLGQGLEFLIYFQGNSAPDKSGLPSDRFSAERTGGSVSTLTIQRTQQEDSAVYLCASSLTSDSYNEQFFGPGTRLTVL.

This sequence joins TRBV7-8 and TRBJ1-5; 7 positions match TRBD1. Germline values: CDR1 SGHVS, CDR2 FQNEAQ. The CDR3 totals 15 residues. V lost 6 bases to trimming and J lost 1 base; unmatched junction nucleotides: 6. CDR3 residues: CASRQDRVSNQPQHF. CDR3 nucleotides: TGTGCCAGCAGACAAGACAGGGTGAGCAATCAGCCCCAGCATTTT.

CDR3 bases: TGCGCCAGCAGCCAAGACGGGGTCACGGGACAGGGAAAAGAGACCCAGTACTTC. Translated: CASSQDGVTGQGKETQYF. The J gene is TRBJ2-5, the V gene TRBV4-3; 9 bases are a match to TRBD1. This CDR3 contains 18 residues. V shed 0 bases and J 3 bases; nucleotides not matched to a gene: 11. The germline CDR1 and CDR2 sequences are LGHNA and YSLEER.

This chain links TRBV5-1 with TRBJ1-3; perhaps TRBD1 as D (5 bases). V lost 5 bases and J lost 4, with 31 bases in between. Germline CDR1 and CDR2: SGHRS and YFSETQ. The CDR3 totals 20 residues. The CDR3 nucleotides are TGCGCCAGCAGGTTTATGGTTTGGAGGGGTTTTCAGGCTTCAGGAAACACCATATATTTT. Translated, it gives CASRFMVWRGFQASGNTIYF.

The table lists this clone with a count of one. The V and J genes are TRBV12-5 and TRBJ2-3; no clear D gene. Germline CDR1 LGHNT, CDR2 FRNRAP. The CDR3 is 14 amino acids. V was shortened by 2 bases and J by 5 bases, with 11 bases between the two germline ends. As DNA, the CDR3 is TGTGCTAGTGGTTTGCATCTGGCTGTAGATACGCAGTATTTT. Amino acid sequence: CASGLHLAVDTQYF.

The chain employs TRBV11-2 and TRBJ2-1, with D possibly TRBD2 on 6 matching bases. The CDR3 consists of 11 residues. CDR1 and CDR2 from the germline V gene are SGHAT and FQNNGV. Trimming took 6 bases from V and 7 from J, leaving 7 bases between them. The CDR3 is CASSRGNEQFF. The CDR3 bases are TGTGCCAGCAGTCGGGGGAATGAGCAGTTCTTC.

About this clone: Other DNA sequences of this sample code for an identical CDR3. This chain joins TRBV24-1 and TRBJ2-5, with D possibly TRBD1 on 5 matching bases. The CDR3 runs 13 residues. From germline, CDR1 is KGHDR and CDR2 SFDVKD. Trimming stripped 7 bases from V and 5 bases from J, with 13 bases between. As DNA, the CDR3 is TGTGCCACCAGCCGCAGGGCCGAGGAGACCCAGTACTTC. Protein sequence: CATSRRAEETQYF.

The chain combines TRBV6-6 with TRBJ1-1; TRBD1 matches at 9 bases. Germline values: CDR1 MNHNY, CDR2 SVGAGI (reference sequence). This CDR3 has 15 residues. The V segment lost 7 bases and the J segment 3 bases; nucleotides outside the gene matches: 9. Written as DNA, the CDR3 is TGTGCCAGCATACGGACAGGGGCGGGGGACACTGAAGCTTTCTTT. Translation: CASIRTGAGDTEAFF.

The rearrangement uses TRBV5-5 and TRBJ1-1; D is unresolved. V was clipped by 1 base and J by 3 bases, with 7 bases between them. Germline V CDR1 and CDR2: SGHKS, YYEKEE (reference sequence). The CDR3 spans 13 residues. The CDR3 loop is CASSLSPDTEAFF. The DNA for the CDR3 is TGTGCCAGCAGCTTGTCTCCGGACACTGAAGCTTTCTTT.

The V gene is TRBV19, the J gene TRBJ2-5; TRBD2 agrees at 16 bases. The CDR3 consists of 15 residues. In germline, CDR1 is LNHDA, CDR2 SQIVND (reference sequence). Losses at the gene ends were 6 bases for V and 3 bases for J; bases not matched to a gene: 1. CDR3 loop: CASSGTSGREETQYF. As DNA, the CDR3 is TGTGCCAGTAGCGGGACTAGCGGGAGGGAAGAGACCCAGTACTTC.

The chain employs TRBV5-1 and TRBJ1-1; D remains unclear. V was shortened by 4 bases and J by 3 bases, with 13 bases between the two germline ends. The V gene's germline CDR1 is SGHRS and CDR2 YFSETQ. The length of the CDR3 is 14 residues. Here the CDR3 DNA reads TGCGCCAGCAGCCCAGATGTCGCGGACACTGAAGCTTTCTTT. Amino acid sequence: CASSPDVADTEAFF.

This chain connects TRBV19 to TRBJ2-5; D is unresolved. Looked up from germline, CDR1 is LNHDA and CDR2 is SQIVND (reference sequence). Trimming stripped 4 bases from V and 4 bases from J, with 10 bases between. The CDR3 has 13 amino acids. CDR3 sequence (DNA): TGTGCCAGTAGTAAACCCCACGGAGAGACCCAGTACTTC. This translates into CASSKPHGETQYF.

The chain joins TRBV12-3 or TRBV12-4 to TRBJ1-1; D unresolved. V shed 6 bases and J shed 1 base, with 9 bases lying between them. The CDR3 has 13 amino acids. The CDR3: CASSNTENTEAFF. CDR3 DNA sequence: TGTGCCAGCAGCAACACAGAGAACACTGAAGCTTTCTTT.

V usage is TRBV4-1 and J usage is TRBJ1-4; no definite D call. The V gene lost 2 bases and the J gene lost 3 bases, with 13 bases spanning the gap. Germline values: CDR1 MGHRA, CDR2 YSYEKL. The CDR3 has 16 amino acids. CDR3 DNA sequence: TGCGCCAGCAGCCAACGGTTTCCACAGTCTAATGAAAAACTGTTTTTT. It is translated as CASSQRFPQSNEKLFF.

This rearrangement joins TRBV20-1 to TRBJ2-7; no clear D gene. The germline V and J ends were trimmed by 4 bases and 6 bases, with 10 bases remaining between them. This CDR3 has 11 residues. Looked up from germline, CDR1 is DFQATT and CDR2 is SNEGSKA (reference sequence). The CDR3 DNA is TGCAGTGCTATGTTAGCCTCCGAGCAGTACTTC. This translates into CSAMLASEQYF.

This chain joins TRBV24-1 and TRBJ2-1; 8 bases match TRBD2. The CDR3 is made up of 13 amino acids. Per the germline V gene, CDR1 is KGHDR and CDR2 is SFDVKD. With V trimmed by 4 bases and J by 7 bases, 2 bases remained unmatched. For the CDR3, the DNA is TGTGCCACCAGTGAGGCGGGAGGTAATGAGCAGTTCTTC. Translated, it gives CATSEAGGNEQFF.

The rearrangement joins TRBV6-5 to TRBJ2-1; D is unclear. The CDR3 covers 13 residues. Trimming took 6 bases from V and 8 from J, leaving 14 bases between them. From germline, CDR1 is MNHEY and CDR2 SVGAGI. The CDR3 reads CASRDAVLHEQFF. CDR3 coding DNA: TGTGCCAGCAGAGATGCAGTTCTTCATGAGCAGTTCTTC.

The chain uses TRBV7-9 and TRBJ2-2, with 10 bases that match TRBD1. The CDR3 has 14 residues. J gave up 6 bases and V 11 bases, and 9 bases lay outside the gene matches. Germline assignment: CDR1 SEHNR and CDR2 FQNEAQ (reference sequence). The DNA of the CDR3 is TGTGCCTTATCGACAGGGGGCGAGGCCGGGGAGCTGTTTTTT. Translating gives CALSTGGEAGELFF. Looking up the rest from reference TRBV7-9 and TRBJ2-2 gives the full variable domain: DTGVSQNPRHKITKRGQNVTFRCDPISEHNRLYWYRQTLGQGPEFLTYFQNEAQLEKSRLLSDRFSAERPKGSFSTLEIQRTEQGDSAMYLCALSTGGEAGELFFGEGSRLTVL.

V and J are TRBV15 and TRBJ2-7; 9 bases line up with TRBD1. The trim removed 1 base at V and 2 bases at J, leaving 3 bases unmatched. Germline V CDR1 and CDR2: LNHNV, YYDKDF (reference sequence). CDR3 length equals 15 residues. In DNA form, the CDR3 reads TGTGCCACCAGCAGAGGGACAGGGGCACCCTACGAGCAGTACTTC. Translation: CATSRGTGAPYEQYF.

The chain is built from TRBV28 and TRBJ2-7; perhaps TRBD2 as D (6 bases). CDR1 MDHEN and CDR2 SYDVKM come from the germline V gene. This CDR3 spans 12 amino acids. V lost 3 bases and J lost 3, with 6 bases in between. The CDR3: CASSLGGYEQYF. The CDR3 region has the DNA TGTGCCAGCAGTTTGGGGGGCTACGAGCAGTACTTC.

This chain uses TRBV6-5 with TRBJ1-6; D call uncertain. Germline lookup yields CDR1 MNHEY and CDR2 SVGAGI. The CDR3 loop spans 15 amino acids. V lost 7 bases and J lost 3, with 13 bases in between. In nucleotides, the CDR3 is TGTGCCAGCACGTTAACAGTGAACTATAATTCACCCCTCCACTTT. Its protein is CASTLTVNYNSPLHF.